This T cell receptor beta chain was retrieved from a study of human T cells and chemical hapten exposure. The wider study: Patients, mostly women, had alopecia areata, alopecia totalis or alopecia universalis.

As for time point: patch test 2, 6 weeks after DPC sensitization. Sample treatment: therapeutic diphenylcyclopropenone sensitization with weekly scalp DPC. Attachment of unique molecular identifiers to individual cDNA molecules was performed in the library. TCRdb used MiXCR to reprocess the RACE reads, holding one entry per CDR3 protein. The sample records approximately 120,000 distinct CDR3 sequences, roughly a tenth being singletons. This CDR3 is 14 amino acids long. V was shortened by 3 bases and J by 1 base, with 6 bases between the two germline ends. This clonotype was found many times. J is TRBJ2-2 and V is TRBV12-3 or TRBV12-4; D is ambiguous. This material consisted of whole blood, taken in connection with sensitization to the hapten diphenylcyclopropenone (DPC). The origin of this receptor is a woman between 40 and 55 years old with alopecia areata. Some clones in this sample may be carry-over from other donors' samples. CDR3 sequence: CASSLTLNTGELFF. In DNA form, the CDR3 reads TGTGCCAGCAGTTTGACTCTGAACACCGGGGAGCTGTTTTTT.